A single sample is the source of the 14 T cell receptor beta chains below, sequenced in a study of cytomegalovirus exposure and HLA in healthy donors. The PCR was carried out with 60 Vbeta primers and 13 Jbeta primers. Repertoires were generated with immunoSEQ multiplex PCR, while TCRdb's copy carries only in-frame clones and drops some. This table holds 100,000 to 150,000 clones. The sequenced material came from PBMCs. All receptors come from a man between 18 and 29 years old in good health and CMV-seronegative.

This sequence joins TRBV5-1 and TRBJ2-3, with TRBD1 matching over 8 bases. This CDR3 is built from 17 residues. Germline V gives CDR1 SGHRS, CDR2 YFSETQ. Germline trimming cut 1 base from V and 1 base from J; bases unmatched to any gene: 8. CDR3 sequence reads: CASSLRTGGSGTDTQYF. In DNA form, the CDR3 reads TGCGCCAGCAGCTTGAGAACAGGGGGATCGGGCACAGATACGCAGTATTTT.

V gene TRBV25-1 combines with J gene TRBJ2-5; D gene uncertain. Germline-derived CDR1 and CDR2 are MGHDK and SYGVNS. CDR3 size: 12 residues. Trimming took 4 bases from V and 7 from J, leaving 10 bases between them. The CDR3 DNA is TGTGCCAGCAGTGTTGCGGAAGGGACCCAGTACTTC. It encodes CASSVAEGTQYF.

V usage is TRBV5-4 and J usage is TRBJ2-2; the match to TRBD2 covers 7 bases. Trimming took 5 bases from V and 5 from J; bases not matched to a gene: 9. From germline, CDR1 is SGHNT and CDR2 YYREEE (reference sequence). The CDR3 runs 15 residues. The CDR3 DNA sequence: TGTGCCAGCAGTACTAGCGCGAGACGTACCGGGGAGCTGTTTTTT. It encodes CASSTSARRTGELFF.

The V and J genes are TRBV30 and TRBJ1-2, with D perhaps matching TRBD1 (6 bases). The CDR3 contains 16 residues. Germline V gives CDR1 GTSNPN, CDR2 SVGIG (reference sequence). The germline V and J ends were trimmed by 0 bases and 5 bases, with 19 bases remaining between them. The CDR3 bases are TGTGCCTGGAGTGTAGGTCTCCGACAGGTATGTTATGGCTACACCTTC. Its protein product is CAWSVGLRQVCYGYTF.

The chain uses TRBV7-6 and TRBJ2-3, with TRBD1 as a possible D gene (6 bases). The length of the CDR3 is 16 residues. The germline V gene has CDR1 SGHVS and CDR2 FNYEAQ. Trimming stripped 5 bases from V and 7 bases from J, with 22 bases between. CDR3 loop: CASSARYRDRRNTQYF. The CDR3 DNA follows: TGTGCCAGCAGCGCGAGATACAGGGACCGAAGGAATACGCAGTATTTT.

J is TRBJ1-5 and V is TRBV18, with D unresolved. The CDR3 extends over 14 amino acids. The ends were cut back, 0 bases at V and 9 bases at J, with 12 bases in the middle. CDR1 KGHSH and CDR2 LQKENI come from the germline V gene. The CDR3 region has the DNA TGTGCCAGCTCACCACCCGGCAGCGATGGGCCCCAGCATTTT. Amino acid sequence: CASSPPGSDGPQHF.

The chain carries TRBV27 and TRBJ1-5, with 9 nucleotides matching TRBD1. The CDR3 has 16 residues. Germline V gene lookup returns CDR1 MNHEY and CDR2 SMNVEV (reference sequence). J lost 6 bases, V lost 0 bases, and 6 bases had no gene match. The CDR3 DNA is TGTGCCAGCAGTTTATCGCACAGGGGGCGAAGTCAGCCCCAGCATTTT. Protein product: CASSLSHRGRSQPQHF.

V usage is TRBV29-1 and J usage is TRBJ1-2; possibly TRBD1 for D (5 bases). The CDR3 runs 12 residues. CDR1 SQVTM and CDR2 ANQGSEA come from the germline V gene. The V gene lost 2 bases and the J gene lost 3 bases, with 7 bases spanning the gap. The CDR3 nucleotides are TGCAGCGTTGAATTAGGGGACTATGGCTACACCTTC. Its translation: CSVELGDYGYTF. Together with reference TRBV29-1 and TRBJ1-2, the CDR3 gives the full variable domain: SAVISQKPSRDICQRGTSLTIQCQVDSQVTMMFWYRQQPGQSLTLIATANQGSEATYESGFVIDKFPISRPNLTFSTLTVSNMSPEDSSIYLCSVELGDYGYTFGSGTRLTVV.

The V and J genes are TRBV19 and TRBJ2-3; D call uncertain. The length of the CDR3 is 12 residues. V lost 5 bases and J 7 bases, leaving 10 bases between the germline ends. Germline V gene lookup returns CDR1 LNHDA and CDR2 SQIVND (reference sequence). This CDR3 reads CASSSRMNTQYF. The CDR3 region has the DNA TGTGCCAGTAGTTCCAGGATGAATACGCAGTATTTT. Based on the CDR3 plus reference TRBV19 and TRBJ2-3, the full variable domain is DGGITQSPKYLFRKEGQNVTLSCEQNLNHDAMYWYRQDPGQGLRLIYYSQIVNDFQKGDIAEGYSVSREKKESFPLTVTSAQKNPTAFYLCASSSRMNTQYFGPGTRLTVL.

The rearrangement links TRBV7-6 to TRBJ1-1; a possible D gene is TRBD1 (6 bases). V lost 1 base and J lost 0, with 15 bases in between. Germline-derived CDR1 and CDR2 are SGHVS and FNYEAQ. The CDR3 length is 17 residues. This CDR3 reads CASSLDRQGLMNTEAFF. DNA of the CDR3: TGTGCCAGCAGCTTAGATAGGCAGGGGCTCATGAACACTGAAGCTTTCTTT.

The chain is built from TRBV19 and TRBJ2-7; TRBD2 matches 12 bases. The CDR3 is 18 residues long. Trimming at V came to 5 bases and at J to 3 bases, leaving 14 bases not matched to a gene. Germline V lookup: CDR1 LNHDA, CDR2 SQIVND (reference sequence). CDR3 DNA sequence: TGTGCCAGTAGTCCCCGACTAGCGGGAGAAACGCCGGGCTACGAGCAGTACTTC. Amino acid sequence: CASSPRLAGETPGYEQYF.

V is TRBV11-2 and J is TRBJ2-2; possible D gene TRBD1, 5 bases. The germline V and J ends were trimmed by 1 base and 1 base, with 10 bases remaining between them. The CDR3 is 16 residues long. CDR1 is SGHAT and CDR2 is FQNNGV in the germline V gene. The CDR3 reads CASSLAAGQNTGELFF. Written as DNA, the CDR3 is TGTGCCAGCAGCTTAGCCGCAGGGCAGAACACCGGGGAGCTGTTTTTT.

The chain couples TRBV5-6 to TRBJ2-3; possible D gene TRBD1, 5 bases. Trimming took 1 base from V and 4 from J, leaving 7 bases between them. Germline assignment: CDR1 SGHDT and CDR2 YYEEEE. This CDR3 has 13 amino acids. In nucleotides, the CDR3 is TGTGCCAGCAGCTTGCAGGGTCCAGATACGCAGTATTTT. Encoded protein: CASSLQGPDTQYF.

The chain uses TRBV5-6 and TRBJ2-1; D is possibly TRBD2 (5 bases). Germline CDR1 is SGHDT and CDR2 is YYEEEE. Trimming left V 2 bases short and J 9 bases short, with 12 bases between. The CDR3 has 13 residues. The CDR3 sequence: CASSLGSYGEQFF. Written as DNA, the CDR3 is TGTGCCAGCAGCTTAGGGAGCTACGGTGAGCAGTTCTTC.